Given below is one T cell receptor beta chain in context. Assay used: immunoSEQ multiplex PCR; TCRdb lists only in-frame clones, some missing. The table includes roughly 52,000 clones, around 97% detected once. This sample was included in a study of control samples from healthy donors and cancer patients. The CDR3 has 13 amino acids. The germline CDR1 and CDR2 sequences are SGHAT and FQNNGV. Between the trimmed V and J ends, which lost 5 bases and 2 bases, there was a span of 8 bases. The specimen was blood. This TCR was sampled from a woman aged 25 to 39 in good health. This rearrangement joins TRBV11-2 to TRBJ2-3, with D uncertain. Here the CDR3 DNA reads TGTGCCAGCAGCCAACATTTCACAGATACGCAGTATTTT. Residues: CASSQHFTDTQYF.